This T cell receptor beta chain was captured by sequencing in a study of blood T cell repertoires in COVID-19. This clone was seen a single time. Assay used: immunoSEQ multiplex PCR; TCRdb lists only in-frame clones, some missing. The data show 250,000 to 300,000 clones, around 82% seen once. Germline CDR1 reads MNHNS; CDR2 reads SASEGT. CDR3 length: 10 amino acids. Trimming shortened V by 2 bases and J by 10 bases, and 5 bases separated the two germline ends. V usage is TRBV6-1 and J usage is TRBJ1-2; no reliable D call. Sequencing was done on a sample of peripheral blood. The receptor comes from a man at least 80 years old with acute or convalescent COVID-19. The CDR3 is CASSEFVYTF. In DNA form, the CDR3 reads TGTGCCAGCAGTGAATTCGTCTACACCTTC.